The 11 T cell receptor beta chains below come from one sample, sequenced in a study of cytomegalovirus exposure and HLA in healthy donors. The PCR employed 60 Vbeta primers together with 13 Jbeta primers. Measured with immunoSEQ multiplex PCR; TCRdb has only the in-frame clones, and not every one. The sample holds around 140,000 clones; approximately 82% are singletons and the top ten take approximately 1.3%. The material sequenced was PBMCs. The receptors here all came from a man younger than 40 in good health and CMV-seropositive.

This sequence joins TRBV7-9 and TRBJ1-2; no clear D gene. Germline CDR1 and CDR2: SEHNR and FQNEAQ (reference sequence). Between the trimmed V and J ends, which lost 2 bases and 8 bases, there was a span of 15 bases. This CDR3 has 14 amino acids. This CDR3 reads CASSLTYPTGGYTF. CDR3 sequence (DNA): TGTGCCAGCAGCTTAACCTATCCCACGGGAGGCTACACCTTC.

V gene TRBV11-2 combines with J gene TRBJ1-2, with TRBD1 as a possible D gene (5 bases). CDR3 length: 14 amino acids. The V and J ends lost 6 bases and 1 base respectively, with 12 bases between them. From germline, CDR1 is SGHAT and CDR2 FQNNGV. The CDR3 sequence: CASSDGGVNYGYTF. The CDR3 coding sequence is TGTGCCAGCAGTGATGGAGGGGTTAACTATGGCTACACCTTC.

This chain links TRBV19 with TRBJ2-5, with 8 bases aligning to TRBD1. Germline assignment: CDR1 LNHDA and CDR2 SQIVND (reference sequence). J was trimmed by 1 base and V by 5 bases; bases with no gene match: 3. The CDR3 has 14 residues. CDR3 sequence (DNA): TGTGCCAGTAGTTTTGGACAGGGCCAAGAGACCCAGTACTTC. Its protein is CASSFGQGQETQYF.

This chain links TRBV7-3 with TRBJ2-3; possible D gene TRBD2, 5 bases. V lost 5 bases, J lost 2 bases, and 17 bases lay in between. The CDR3 runs 16 residues. From germline, CDR1 is SGHTA and CDR2 FQGTGA. Here the CDR3 reads CASSPEGGANTDTQYF. The CDR3 DNA is TGTGCCAGCAGCCCCGAGGGTGGTGCGAACACAGATACGCAGTATTTT.

The chain employs TRBV9 and TRBJ2-5, with D uncertain. Germline CDR1 reads SGDLS; CDR2 reads YYNGEE. Trimming left V 3 bases short and J 6 bases short, with 3 bases between. The CDR3 has 10 residues. The DNA for the CDR3 is TGTGCCAGCAGCGCCAAGACCCAGTACTTC. This codes for CASSAKTQYF.

The chain joins TRBV5-8 to TRBJ1-4; possible D gene TRBD1, 5 bases. CDR3 length: 14 amino acids. Trimming cost V 0 bases and J 8 bases, with 11 bases left between them. Germline-derived CDR1 and CDR2 are SGHTS and YDEGEE. The CDR3 DNA is TGTGCCAGCAGCTTGGACGGGGGATCCGAAAAACTGTTTTTT. This encodes CASSLDGGSEKLFF.

This clone was found a few times. This rearrangement joins TRBV19 to TRBJ2-7, with 11 bases that match TRBD1. From germline, CDR1 is LNHDA and CDR2 SQIVND (reference sequence). The CDR3 extends over 16 amino acids. V shed 5 bases, J shed 3 bases, and the junction held 9 bases outside the gene matches. As DNA, the CDR3 is TGTGCCAGTAGTTCATACTCCGGGACAGGGGGCTACGAGCAGTACTTC. It is translated as CASSSYSGTGGYEQYF.

This sequence joins TRBV15 and TRBJ2-1, with D maybe TRBD1 (5 bases). With 3 bases removed from V and 5 bases from J, the gap between germline ends came to 5 bases. This CDR3 contains 12 residues. The germline V gene has CDR1 LNHNV and CDR2 YYDKDF (reference sequence). DNA for the CDR3: TGTGCCACCAGCAGGACAGACAATGAGCAGTTCTTC. This codes for CATSRTDNEQFF.

The chain couples TRBV27 to TRBJ1-5; a possible D gene is TRBD1 (5 bases). The germline V and J ends were trimmed by 10 bases and 5 bases, with 21 bases remaining between them. CDR3 length equals 15 residues. Germline V gene sequence: CDR1 MNHEY, CDR2 SMNVEV (reference sequence). The DNA for the CDR3 is TGTGCCACCCCCCGAGAGGAGGGGAAGGATCAGCCCCAGCATTTT. Protein: CATPREEGKDQPQHF.

The chain has TRBV10-3 and TRBJ2-7, with D possibly TRBD2 on 7 matching bases. CDR3 size: 14 residues. Germline CDR1 and CDR2: ENHRY and SYGVKD. The V end was cut by 7 bases, the J end by 1 base, with 14 bases between. In nucleotides, the CDR3 is TGTGCCATCACCAGGGGACTAACATCCTACGAGCAGTACTTC. Translation: CAITRGLTSYEQYF.

J is TRBJ1-6 and V is TRBV5-7; 11 bases align to TRBD1. TRBV5-7 is treated as an ORF (open reading frame) with a function not yet certain. The trim removed 0 bases at V and 10 bases at J, leaving 12 bases unmatched. There are 18 residues in the CDR3. For the CDR3, the DNA is TGTGCCAGCAGCTTGGAAGGACAGGGGGCGCGATTTTGCTCACCCCTCCACTTT. It specifies CASSLEGQGARFCSPLHF.